The 26 T cell receptor beta chains below were found in one sample sequenced in a study of cytomegalovirus exposure and HLA in healthy donors. Primers: 60 Vbeta forward and 13 Jbeta reverse. This table comes from immunoSEQ multiplex PCR, and its TCRdb copy is limited to in-frame clones, with some not included. The sample contains 170,000 or so clones, approximately 86% of which appear only once. The material sequenced was PBMCs. The receptors were gathered from a woman between 18 and 29 years old in good health and CMV-seronegative.

The V gene is TRBV11-2, the J gene TRBJ1-4; 8 bases match TRBD1. This CDR3 region has 16 residues. V was clipped by 3 bases and J by 7 bases; unmatched bases: 10. CDR1 and CDR2 (germline): SGHAT, FQNNGV. The CDR3 region has the DNA TGTGCCAGCAGCTTGGAACAGGGGGGATTCGGTGAAAAACTGTTTTTT. It specifies CASSLEQGGFGEKLFF.

The rearrangement uses TRBV28 and TRBJ2-7; 9 nucleotides agree with TRBD1. This CDR3 is 14 amino acids long. Unmatched junction bases numbered 9, after V lost 6 bases and J lost 6 bases. Germline V gene data show CDR1 as MDHEN and CDR2 as SYDVKM. CDR3 DNA sequence: TGTGCCAGCAGAGTACGACAGGGGGGCCTCGAGCAGTACTTC. This translates into CASRVRQGGLEQYF.

The chain carries TRBV7-9 and TRBJ1-5; D is ambiguous. The CDR3 covers 15 residues. Looked up from germline, CDR1 is SEHNR and CDR2 is FQNEAQ (reference sequence). The germline V and J ends were trimmed by 5 bases and 7 bases, with 18 bases remaining between them. CDR3: CASSPISSGVQPQHF. The CDR3 DNA follows: TGTGCCAGCAGCCCCATCAGTTCCGGGGTCCAGCCCCAGCATTTT.

The J gene is TRBJ2-3, the V gene TRBV7-8; D is perhaps TRBD2 (7 bases). This CDR3 contains 15 residues. Germline V gene lookup returns CDR1 SGHVS and CDR2 FQNEAQ. Trimming stripped 9 bases from V and 0 bases from J, with 16 bases between. The CDR3 sequence: CARGGVGASTDTQYF. CDR3 coding DNA: TGTGCCAGGGGGGGGGTGGGGGCTAGCACAGATACGCAGTATTTT.

In its sample, this clone was seen once. The V and J genes are TRBV5-3 and TRBJ1-2, with 7 nucleotides matching TRBD1. TRBV5-3 is an ORF for which the function is uncertain. The CDR3 consists of 18 residues. V gave up 3 bases and J gave up 0 bases; unmatched junction bases: 14. The CDR3 region has the DNA TGTGCCAGAAGCTCCGCGAGAATCGGACAGGAACCTAACTATGGCTACACCTTC. Encoded protein: CARSSARIGQEPNYGYTF.

The chain is built from TRBV5-4 and TRBJ2-7; D is possibly TRBD2 (5 bases). V lost 4 bases to trimming and J lost 1 base, with 12 bases between them. The CDR3 has 14 amino acids. Germline V gene sequence: CDR1 SGHNT, CDR2 YYREEE (reference sequence). The CDR3 region has the DNA TGTGCCAGCAGCGGAGTATCGGGATCCTACGAGCAGTACTTC. Translating gives CASSGVSGSYEQYF.

This chain uses TRBV18 with TRBJ1-1; D gene ambiguous. The CDR3 length is 14 residues. The V and J ends lost 2 bases and 5 bases respectively, with 12 bases between them. From germline, CDR1 is KGHSH and CDR2 LQKENI. The CDR3 protein is CASSPSRDRTEAFF. CDR3 sequence (DNA): TGTGCCAGCTCACCATCCCGGGATAGGACTGAAGCTTTCTTT.

The rearrangement uses TRBV5-4 and TRBJ2-3; 10 nucleotides match TRBD2. Trimming cost V 3 bases and J 6 bases; bases outside gene matches: 7. Germline-derived CDR1 and CDR2 are SGHNT and YYREEE (reference sequence). The CDR3 loop spans 15 amino acids. CDR3 DNA: TGTGCCAGCAGCTCCCGCCAGCGGGGGGGGGATACGCAGTATTTT. Protein sequence: CASSSRQRGGDTQYF.

This clone was seen only a few times. The chain employs TRBV6-5 and TRBJ2-3; D perhaps matches TRBD2 (6 bases). The V end was cut by 0 bases, the J end by 4 bases, with 11 bases between. Germline V gives CDR1 MNHEY, CDR2 SVGAGI. This CDR3 region has 15 residues. CDR3 region: CASSYSAGGADTQYF. DNA of the CDR3: TGTGCCAGCAGTTACTCGGCCGGGGGTGCAGATACGCAGTATTTT.

The V call is TRBV6-1, the J call TRBJ2-5; D gene uncertain. The germline V gene encodes CDR1 MNHNS and CDR2 SASEGT. The CDR3 totals 13 residues. Trimming removed 0 bases at V and 7 bases at J, with 9 bases between. Here the CDR3 DNA reads TGTGCCAGCAGTGAAGCTGGAGACGGGACCCAGTACTTC. Protein sequence: CASSEAGDGTQYF.

This clone is a singleton in its sample. The chain recombines TRBV6-5 with TRBJ2-5, with TRBD1 as a possible D gene (6 bases). The DNA end lines up better with TRBJ2-7; the J call may be wrong. This CDR3 region has 12 residues. The germline CDR1 and CDR2 sequences are MNHEY and SVGAGI. The CDR3: CASSNQGSEQYF. DNA for the CDR3: TGTGCCAGCAGTAACCAGGGGAGCGAGCAGTACTTC.

The chain is built from TRBV19 and TRBJ1-1; possibly TRBD1 for D (6 bases). This CDR3 has 14 amino acids. CDR1 is LNHDA, CDR2 SQIVND, per germline (reference sequence). Trimming removed 5 bases at V and 1 base at J, with 11 bases between. CDR3 nucleotide sequence: TGTGCCAGTAGTCCGAGGGGACAGAACACTGAAGCTTTCTTT. Its protein is CASSPRGQNTEAFF.

The V call is TRBV5-8, the J call TRBJ1-1, with TRBD1 identical over 8 bases. The CDR3 loop spans 13 amino acids. Germline trimming cut 0 bases from V and 6 bases from J; bases unmatched to any gene: 1. Germline V gene data show CDR1 as SGHTS and CDR2 as YDEGEE. DNA for the CDR3: TGTGCCAGCAGCTTGGACAGGGGGGCTGAAGCTTTCTTT. Translation: CASSLDRGAEAFF.

The J gene is TRBJ2-7, the V gene TRBV4-1; D remains unclear. Per germline, CDR1 MGHRA and CDR2 YSYEKL. The V end lost 0 bases, the J end lost 4 bases, and 13 bases lay between the germline ends. The CDR3 extends over 15 amino acids. This CDR3 reads CASSQDRTPSYEQYF. The CDR3, as DNA: TGCGCCAGCAGCCAAGATCGAACACCCTCTTACGAGCAGTACTTC.

The chain carries TRBV27 and TRBJ1-1; no definite D call. The CDR3 covers 13 residues. Deletions cut 4 bases from V and 3 bases from J, with 9 bases between. The germline gives CDR1 MNHEY, CDR2 SMNVEV (reference sequence). CDR3 coding DNA: TGTGCCAGCAGTTCTCCCGGGTACACTGAAGCTTTCTTT. It encodes CASSSPGYTEAFF.

This chain joins TRBV7-6 and TRBJ2-1; 8 nucleotides match TRBD2. Germline V lookup: CDR1 SGHVS, CDR2 FNYEAQ. The J segment lost 7 bases and the V segment lost 1 base, leaving 6 bases of the junction unmatched. The CDR3 has 15 amino acids. As DNA, the CDR3 is TGTGCCAGCAGCTTAGGACTAGCGCCGGGGAATGAGCAGTTCTTC. Translating gives CASSLGLAPGNEQFF.

A word on this clone: This sample also contains other DNA sequences that code for the same CDR3. The rearrangement links TRBV5-1 to TRBJ1-3; maybe TRBD1 (5 bases). The CDR3 consists of 14 residues. The germline V and J ends were trimmed by 2 bases and 2 bases, with 8 bases remaining between them. In germline, CDR1 is SGHRS, CDR2 YFSETQ. The CDR3 loop reads CASSLTGAGNTIYF. The DNA of the CDR3 is TGCGCCAGCAGCTTAACGGGGGCTGGAAACACCATATATTTT.

The chain links TRBV30 to TRBJ1-2, with TRBD1 matching over 9 bases. Germline loops: CDR1 GTSNPN, CDR2 SVGIG (reference sequence). V dropped 2 bases and J dropped 8; count of bases not matched to a gene: 6. The CDR3 length is 13 residues. CDR3 coding DNA: TGTGCCTGGAGTCAACAGGGGGCGCAGGGCTACACCTTC. Amino acid sequence: CAWSQQGAQGYTF.

The chain links TRBV9 to TRBJ2-1; 14 bases agree with TRBD2. Trimming took 4 bases from V and 10 from J; bases not matched to a gene: 10. Germline V gene sequence: CDR1 SGDLS, CDR2 YYNGEE. The CDR3 is 16 amino acids. The CDR3 here is CASSPRTSGGSGEQFF. For the CDR3, the DNA is TGTGCCAGCAGCCCCCGGACTAGCGGGGGGTCTGGGGAGCAGTTCTTC. The whole variable domain, remainder taken from reference TRBV9 and TRBJ2-1, is DSGVTQTPKHLITATGQRVTLRCSPRSGDLSVYWYQQSLDQGLQFLIQYYNGEERAKGNILERFSAQQFPDLHSELNLSSLELGDSALYFCASSPRTSGGSGEQFFGPGTRLTVL.

This chain connects TRBV6-6 to TRBJ2-4; D not certain. In germline, CDR1 is MNHNY, CDR2 SVGAGI (reference sequence). V dropped 6 bases and J dropped 0 bases, with 15 bases sitting between them. The length of the CDR3 is 16 residues. The CDR3 region has the DNA TGTGCCAGCAGGAGAGATACAGAGCTAGCCAAAAACATTCAGTACTTC. Encoded protein: CASRRDTELAKNIQYF.

V gene TRBV15 combines with J gene TRBJ2-7; 11 bases are a match to TRBD1. This CDR3 contains 16 residues. Unmatched junction bases numbered 8, after V lost 3 bases and J lost 4 bases. Per germline, CDR1 LNHNV and CDR2 YYDKDF (reference sequence). The CDR3 DNA reads as TGTGCCACCAGCAGTGACTCCGGGACAGGGGGTTACGAGCAGTACTTC. This codes for CATSSDSGTGGYEQYF.

Only one count was recorded for this clone. The J gene is TRBJ2-5, the V gene TRBV7-6; 9 positions agree with TRBD2. V shed 1 base and J 2 bases; nucleotides not matched to a gene: 8. CDR3 length: 17 residues. Looked up from germline, CDR1 is SGHVS and CDR2 is FNYEAQ. CDR3: CASSLDRSSGGQETQYF. Written as DNA, the CDR3 is TGTGCCAGCAGCTTAGATAGGAGTAGCGGGGGTCAAGAGACCCAGTACTTC.

V is TRBV19 and J is TRBJ1-1, with 10 nucleotides matching TRBD1. Germline assignment: CDR1 LNHDA and CDR2 SQIVND (reference sequence). The CDR3 totals 14 residues. V lost 4 bases, J lost 5 bases, and 4 bases stayed unmatched. The CDR3 region is CASSRTGGNTEAFF. The CDR3 coding sequence is TGTGCCAGTAGTAGGACAGGGGGTAATACTGAAGCTTTCTTT.

This clone occurred once. The chain is built from TRBV28 and TRBJ2-1; possibly TRBD2 for D (6 bases). V was shortened by 6 bases and J by 4 bases, with 10 bases between the two germline ends. Germline CDR1 is MDHEN and CDR2 is SYDVKM. The CDR3 length is 13 residues. CDR3 nucleotides: TGTGCCAGCAGGCGGGACTTATACAATGAGCAGTTCTTC. Translating gives CASRRDLYNEQFF.

The rearrangement uses TRBV5-1 and TRBJ2-5, with 10 bases aligning to TRBD2. Unmatched junction bases numbered 13, after V lost 0 bases and J lost 5 bases. The CDR3 contains 18 residues. From germline, CDR1 is SGHRS and CDR2 YFSETQ. The DNA of the CDR3 is TGCGCCAGCAGCTTGGCCTTAGCGAGCGGGAGGGCCACCGAGACCCAGTACTTC. It encodes CASSLALASGRATETQYF.

This clone has only one observation. This chain joins TRBV27 and TRBJ1-1; possibly TRBD1 for D (5 bases). V lost 3 bases to trimming and J lost 1 base, with 9 bases between them. The CDR3 length is 14 residues. Germline loops: CDR1 MNHEY, CDR2 SMNVEV (reference sequence). The CDR3 region is CASSFQGSNTEAFF. The CDR3 DNA follows: TGTGCCAGCAGTTTTCAGGGCTCGAACACTGAAGCTTTCTTT.